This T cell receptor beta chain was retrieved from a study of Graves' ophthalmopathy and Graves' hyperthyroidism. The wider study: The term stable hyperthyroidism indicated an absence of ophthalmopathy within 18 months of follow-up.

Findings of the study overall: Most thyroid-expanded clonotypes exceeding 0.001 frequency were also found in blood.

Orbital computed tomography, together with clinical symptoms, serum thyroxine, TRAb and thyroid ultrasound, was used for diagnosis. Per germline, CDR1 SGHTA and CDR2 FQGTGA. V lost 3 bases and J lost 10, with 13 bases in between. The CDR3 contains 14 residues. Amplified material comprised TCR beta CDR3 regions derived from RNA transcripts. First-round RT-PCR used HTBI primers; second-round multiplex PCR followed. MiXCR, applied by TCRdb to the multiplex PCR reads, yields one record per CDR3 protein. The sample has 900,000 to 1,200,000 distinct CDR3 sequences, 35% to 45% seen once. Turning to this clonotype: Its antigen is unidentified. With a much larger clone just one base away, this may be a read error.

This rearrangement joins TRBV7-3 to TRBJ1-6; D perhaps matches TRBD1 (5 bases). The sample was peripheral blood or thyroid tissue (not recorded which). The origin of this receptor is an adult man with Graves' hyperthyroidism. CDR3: CASSFGPQGSPLHF. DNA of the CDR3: TGTGCCAGCAGCTTCGGGCCCCAGGGCTCACCCCTCCACTTT.